These T cell receptor beta chains were read from a single sample in a study of regulatory T cells in long-lasting Graves disease. TCRdb recomputed calls from the multiplex PCR reads with MiXCR, one row per CDR3 protein. The sample lists over 650,000 distinct CDR3 sequences, about 32% occurring once. The material sequenced was peripheral blood mononuclear cells (PBMCs), taken when the disease was refractory, from a patient treated with antithyroid drugs. The source is a female donor with Graves disease. CDR3s leave out the opening cysteine and the closing phenylalanine or tryptophan. Expanded clones are given a class, and other clones once, few, many or no size at all.

CDR3aa	j_gene	abundance	v_gene
ASSDPRQPQH	TRBJ1-5	-	TRBV2
ASRRTGTPEASYEQY	TRBJ2-7	once	TRBV6-2/TRBV6-3
SAGARPTNEKLF	TRBJ1-4	-	TRBV20-1
ASSFRVHNQPQH	TRBJ1-5	few	TRBV12-3/TRBV12-4
ASSNRDSSPTNEKLF	TRBJ1-4	-	TRBV27
ASSSGTGNGYT	TRBJ1-2	few	TRBV11-2
ASSLIVKGGSYNEQF	TRBJ2-1	-	TRBV11-2
ASSLYRESKTYGYT	TRBJ1-2	-	TRBV7-2
ASSRLGREGY	TRBJ2-5	-	TRBV12-3/TRBV12-4
ASSSSGRDQETQY	TRBJ2-5	-	TRBV28
ASSFTGSSGKLF	TRBJ1-4	-	TRBV7-9
ASSLIGMVLSGNTIY	TRBJ1-3	-	TRBV12-3/TRBV12-4
SVRVTGATGELF	TRBJ2-2	-	TRBV29-1
SANNQNTGELF	TRBJ2-2	few	TRBV20-1